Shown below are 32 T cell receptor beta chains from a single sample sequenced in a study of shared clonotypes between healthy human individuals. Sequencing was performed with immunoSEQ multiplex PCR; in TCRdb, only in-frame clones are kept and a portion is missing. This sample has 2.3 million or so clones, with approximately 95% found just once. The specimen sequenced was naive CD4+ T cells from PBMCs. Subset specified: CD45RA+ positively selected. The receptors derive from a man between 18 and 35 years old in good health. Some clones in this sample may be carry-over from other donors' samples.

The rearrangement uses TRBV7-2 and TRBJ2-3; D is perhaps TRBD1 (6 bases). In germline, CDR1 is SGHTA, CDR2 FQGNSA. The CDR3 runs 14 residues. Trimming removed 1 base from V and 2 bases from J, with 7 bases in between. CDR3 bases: TGTGCCAGCAGCTTAGGGGGGCACACAGATACGCAGTATTTT. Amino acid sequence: CASSLGGHTDTQYF.

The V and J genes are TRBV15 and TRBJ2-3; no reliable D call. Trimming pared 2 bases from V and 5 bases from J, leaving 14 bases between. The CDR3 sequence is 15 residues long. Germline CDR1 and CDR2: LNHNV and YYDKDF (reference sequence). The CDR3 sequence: CATSRFRPALDTQYF. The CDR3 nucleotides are TGTGCCACCAGCAGATTCCGGCCGGCTTTAGATACGCAGTATTTT. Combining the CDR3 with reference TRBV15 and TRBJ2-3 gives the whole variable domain DAMVIQNPRYQVTQFGKPVTLSCSQTLNHNVMYWYQQKSSQAPKLLFHYYDKDFNNEADTPDNFQSRRPNTSFCFLDIRSPGLGDTAMYLCATSRFRPALDTQYFGPGTRLTVL.

In DNA, the CDR3 is TGCAGCTCCAGCCCTGAAGCTTTCTTT. This translates into CSSSPEAFF. The rearrangement joins TRBV29-1 to TRBJ1-1; D not resolved. Trimming pared 8 bases from V and 6 bases from J, leaving 7 bases between. Looked up from germline, CDR1 is SQVTM and CDR2 is ANQGSEA. The CDR3 is made up of 9 amino acids.

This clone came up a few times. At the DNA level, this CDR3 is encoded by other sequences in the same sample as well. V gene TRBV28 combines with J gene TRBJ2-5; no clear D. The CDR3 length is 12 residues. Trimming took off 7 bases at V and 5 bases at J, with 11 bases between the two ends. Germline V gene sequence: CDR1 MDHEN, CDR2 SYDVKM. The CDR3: CASTPSGETQYF. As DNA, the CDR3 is TGTGCCAGCACACCCTCCGGGGAGACCCAGTACTTC.

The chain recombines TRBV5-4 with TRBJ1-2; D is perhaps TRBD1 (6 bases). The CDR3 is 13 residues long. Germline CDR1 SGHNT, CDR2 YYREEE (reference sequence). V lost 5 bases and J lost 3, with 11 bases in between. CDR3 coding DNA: TGTGCCAGCAGTCTCCGGGGGCACTATGGCTACACCTTC. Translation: CASSLRGHYGYTF.

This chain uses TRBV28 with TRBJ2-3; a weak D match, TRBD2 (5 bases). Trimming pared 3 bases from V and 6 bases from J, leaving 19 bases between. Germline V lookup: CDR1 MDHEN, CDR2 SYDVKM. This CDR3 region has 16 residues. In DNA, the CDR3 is TGTGCCAGCAGTTTCGCGGGTCAATACAGAGGGGATACGCAGTATTTT. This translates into CASSFAGQYRGDTQYF.

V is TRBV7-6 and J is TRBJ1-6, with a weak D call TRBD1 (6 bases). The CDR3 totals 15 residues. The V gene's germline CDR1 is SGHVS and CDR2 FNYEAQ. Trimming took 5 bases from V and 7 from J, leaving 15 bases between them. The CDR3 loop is CASSANTGSNSPLHF. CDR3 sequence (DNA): TGTGCCAGCAGCGCGAATACAGGGAGCAATTCACCCCTCCACTTT. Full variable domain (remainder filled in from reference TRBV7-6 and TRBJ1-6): GAGVSQSPRYKVTKRGQDVALRCDPISGHVSLYWYRQALGQGPEFLTYFNYEAQQDKSGLPNDRFSAERPEGSISTLTIQRTEQRDSAMYRCASSANTGSNSPLHFGNGTRLTVT.

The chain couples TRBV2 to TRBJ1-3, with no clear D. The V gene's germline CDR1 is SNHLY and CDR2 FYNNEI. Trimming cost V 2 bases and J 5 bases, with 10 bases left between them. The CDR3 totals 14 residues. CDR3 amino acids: CASSESGRRNTIYF. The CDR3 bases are TGTGCCAGCAGTGAAAGTGGGAGGAGAAACACCATATATTTT.

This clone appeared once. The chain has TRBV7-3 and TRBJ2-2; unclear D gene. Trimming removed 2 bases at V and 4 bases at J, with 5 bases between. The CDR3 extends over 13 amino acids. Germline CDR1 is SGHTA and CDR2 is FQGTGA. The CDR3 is CASSLDITGELFF. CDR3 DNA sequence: TGTGCCAGCAGCTTAGACATCACCGGGGAGCTGTTTTTT.

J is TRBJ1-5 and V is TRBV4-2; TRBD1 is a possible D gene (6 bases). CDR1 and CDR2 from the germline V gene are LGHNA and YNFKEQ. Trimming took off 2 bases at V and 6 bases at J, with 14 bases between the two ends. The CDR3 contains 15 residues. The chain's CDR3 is CASSQRGDPIQPQHF. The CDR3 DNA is TGTGCCAGCAGCCAAAGGGGGGACCCCATTCAGCCCCAGCATTTT.

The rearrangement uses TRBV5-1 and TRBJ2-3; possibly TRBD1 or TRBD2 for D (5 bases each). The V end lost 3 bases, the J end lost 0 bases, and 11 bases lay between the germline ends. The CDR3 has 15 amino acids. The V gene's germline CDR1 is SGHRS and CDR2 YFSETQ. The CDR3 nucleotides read TGCGCCAGCAGCTCAAATGGGGGTAGCACAGATACGCAGTATTTT. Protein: CASSSNGGSTDTQYF. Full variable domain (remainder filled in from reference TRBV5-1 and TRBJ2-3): KAGVTQTPRYLIKTRGQQVTLSCSPISGHRSVSWYQQTPGQGLQFLFEYFSETQRNKGNFPGRFSGRQFSNSRSEMNVSTLELGDSALYLCASSSNGGSTDTQYFGPGTRLTVL.

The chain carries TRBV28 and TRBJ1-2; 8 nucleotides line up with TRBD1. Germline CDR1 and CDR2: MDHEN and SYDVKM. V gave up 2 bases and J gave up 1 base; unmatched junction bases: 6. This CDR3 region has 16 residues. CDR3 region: CASSLPGTGINYGYTF. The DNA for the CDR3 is TGTGCCAGCAGTTTACCCGGGACAGGTATTAACTATGGCTACACCTTC.

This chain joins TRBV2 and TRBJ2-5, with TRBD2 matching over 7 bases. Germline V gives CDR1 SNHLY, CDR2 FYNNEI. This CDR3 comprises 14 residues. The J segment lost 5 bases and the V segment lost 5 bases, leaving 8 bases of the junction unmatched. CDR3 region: CASSYPGGRETQYF. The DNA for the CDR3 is TGTGCCAGCAGTTACCCGGGGGGTAGGGAGACCCAGTACTTC.

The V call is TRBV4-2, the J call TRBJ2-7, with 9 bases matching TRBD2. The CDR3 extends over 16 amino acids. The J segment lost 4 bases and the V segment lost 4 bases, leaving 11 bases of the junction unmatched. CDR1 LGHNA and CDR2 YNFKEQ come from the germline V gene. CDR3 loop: CASSRLVGSGRYEQYF. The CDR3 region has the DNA TGTGCCAGCAGCCGGTTGGTAGGTAGCGGGAGATACGAGCAGTACTTC.

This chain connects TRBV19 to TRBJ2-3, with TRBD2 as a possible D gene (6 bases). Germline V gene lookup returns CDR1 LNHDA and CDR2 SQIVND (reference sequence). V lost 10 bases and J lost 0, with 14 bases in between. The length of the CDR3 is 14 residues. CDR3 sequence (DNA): TGTGCCACCGTGTCAGGGACTAGCACAGATACGCAGTATTTT. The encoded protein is CATVSGTSTDTQYF.

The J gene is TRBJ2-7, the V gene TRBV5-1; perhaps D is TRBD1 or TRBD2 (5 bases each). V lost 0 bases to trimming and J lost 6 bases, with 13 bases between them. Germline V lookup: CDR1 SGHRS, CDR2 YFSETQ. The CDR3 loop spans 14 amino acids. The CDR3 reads CASSLGDLRGEQYF. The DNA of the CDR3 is TGCGCCAGCAGCTTGGGGGACCTCCGCGGCGAGCAGTACTTC.

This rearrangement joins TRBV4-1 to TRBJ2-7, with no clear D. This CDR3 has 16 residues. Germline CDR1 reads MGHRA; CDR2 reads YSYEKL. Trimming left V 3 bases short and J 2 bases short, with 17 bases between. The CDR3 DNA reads TGCGCCAGCAGCCACAACCCGTCGGCCAAAACCTACGAGCAGTACTTC. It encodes CASSHNPSAKTYEQYF.

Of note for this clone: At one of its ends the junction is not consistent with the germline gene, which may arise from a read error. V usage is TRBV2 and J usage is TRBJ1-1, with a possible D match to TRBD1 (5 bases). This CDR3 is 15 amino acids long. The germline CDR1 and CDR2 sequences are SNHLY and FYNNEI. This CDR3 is CASREDRPMNTEAFF. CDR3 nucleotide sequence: TGTGCCAGCAGGGAAGACAGACCCATGAACACTGAAGCTTTCTTT.

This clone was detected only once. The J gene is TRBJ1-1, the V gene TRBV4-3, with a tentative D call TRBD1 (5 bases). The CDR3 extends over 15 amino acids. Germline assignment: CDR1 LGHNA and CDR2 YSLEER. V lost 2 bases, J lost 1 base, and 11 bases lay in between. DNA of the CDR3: TGCGCCAGCAGCCAACAAGGGACTACGAACACTGAAGCTTTCTTT. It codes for CASSQQGTTNTEAFF.

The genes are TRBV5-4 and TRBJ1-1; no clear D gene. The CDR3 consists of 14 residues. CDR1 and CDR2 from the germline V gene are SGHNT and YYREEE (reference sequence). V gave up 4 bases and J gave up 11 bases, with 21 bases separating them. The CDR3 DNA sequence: TGTGCCAGCAGCCCTGACGCAGCTATACCCACTGCTTTCTTT. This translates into CASSPDAAIPTAFF. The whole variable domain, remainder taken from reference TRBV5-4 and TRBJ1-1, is ETGVTQSPTHLIKTRGQQVTLRCSSQSGHNTVSWYQQALGQGPQFIFQYYREEENGRGNFPPRFSGLQFPNYSSELNVNALELDDSALYLCASSPDAAIPTAFFGQGTRLTVV.

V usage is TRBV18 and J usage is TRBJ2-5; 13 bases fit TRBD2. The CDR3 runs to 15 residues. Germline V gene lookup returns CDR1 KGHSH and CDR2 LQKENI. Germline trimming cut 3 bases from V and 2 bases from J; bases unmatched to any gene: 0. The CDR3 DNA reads TGTGCCAGCTCACCGACTAGCGGGAGGCAAGAGACCCAGTACTTC. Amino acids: CASSPTSGRQETQYF.

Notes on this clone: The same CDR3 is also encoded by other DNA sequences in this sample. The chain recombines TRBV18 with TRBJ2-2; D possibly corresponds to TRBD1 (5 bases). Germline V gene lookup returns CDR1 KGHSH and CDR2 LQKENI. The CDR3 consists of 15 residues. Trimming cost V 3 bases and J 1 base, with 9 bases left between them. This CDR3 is CASSPPGQNTGELFF. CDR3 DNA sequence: TGTGCCAGCTCACCGCCAGGACAGAACACCGGGGAGCTGTTTTTT.

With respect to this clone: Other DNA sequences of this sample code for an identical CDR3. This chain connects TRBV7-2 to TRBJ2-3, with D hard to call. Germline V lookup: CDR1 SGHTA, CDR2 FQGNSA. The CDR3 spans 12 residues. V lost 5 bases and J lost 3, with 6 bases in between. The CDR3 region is CASSPTTDTQYF. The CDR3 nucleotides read TGTGCCAGCAGCCCGACGACAGATACGCAGTATTTT.

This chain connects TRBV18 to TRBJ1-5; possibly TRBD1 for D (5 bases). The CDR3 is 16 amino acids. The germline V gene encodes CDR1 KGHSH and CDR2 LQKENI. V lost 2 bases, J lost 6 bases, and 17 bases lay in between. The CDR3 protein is CASSPNDPGLRQPQHF. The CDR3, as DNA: TGTGCCAGCTCACCAAATGATCCGGGACTTCGTCAGCCCCAGCATTTT. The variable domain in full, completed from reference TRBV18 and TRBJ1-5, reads NAGVMQNPRHLVRRRGQEARLRCSPMKGHSHVYWYRQLPEEGLKFMVYLQKENIIDESGMPKERFSAEFPKEGPSILRIQQVVRGDSAAYFCASSPNDPGLRQPQHFGDGTRLSIL.

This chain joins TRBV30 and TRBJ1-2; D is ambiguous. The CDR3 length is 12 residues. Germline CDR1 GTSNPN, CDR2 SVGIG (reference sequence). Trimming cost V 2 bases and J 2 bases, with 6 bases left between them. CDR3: CAWSMQNYGYTF. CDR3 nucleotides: TGTGCCTGGAGTATGCAGAACTATGGCTACACCTTC.

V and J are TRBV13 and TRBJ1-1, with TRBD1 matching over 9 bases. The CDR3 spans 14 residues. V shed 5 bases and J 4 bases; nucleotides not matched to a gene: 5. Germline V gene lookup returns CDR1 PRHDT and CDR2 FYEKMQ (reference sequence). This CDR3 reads CASSGTGQGTEAFF. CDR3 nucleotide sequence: TGTGCCAGCAGCGGAACGGGACAGGGCACTGAAGCTTTCTTT.

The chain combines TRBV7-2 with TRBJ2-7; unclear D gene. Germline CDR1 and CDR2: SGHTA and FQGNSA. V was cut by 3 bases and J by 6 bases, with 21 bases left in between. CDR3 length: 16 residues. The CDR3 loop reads CASSLAGSRLVLEQYF. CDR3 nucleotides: TGTGCCAGCAGCTTGGCCGGTAGCAGGCTGGTCCTCGAGCAGTACTTC.

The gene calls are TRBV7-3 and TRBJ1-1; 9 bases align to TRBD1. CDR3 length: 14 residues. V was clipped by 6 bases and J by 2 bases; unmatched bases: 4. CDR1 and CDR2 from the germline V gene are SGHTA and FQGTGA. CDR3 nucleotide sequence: TGTGCCAGCAGGCAGGGACAGGGCAACACTGAAGCTTTCTTT. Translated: CASRQGQGNTEAFF. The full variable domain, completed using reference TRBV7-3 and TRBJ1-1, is GAGVSQTPSNKVTEKGKYVELRCDPISGHTALYWYRQSLGQGPEFLIYFQGTGAADDSGLPNDRFFAVRPEGSVSTLKIQRTERGDSAVYLCASRQGQGNTEAFFGQGTRLTVV.

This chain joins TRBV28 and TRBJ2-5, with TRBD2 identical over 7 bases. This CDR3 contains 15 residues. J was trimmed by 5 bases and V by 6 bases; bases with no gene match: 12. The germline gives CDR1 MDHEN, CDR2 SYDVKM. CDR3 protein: CASSPPPGRGETQYF. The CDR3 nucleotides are TGTGCCAGCAGCCCCCCCCCGGGGCGGGGGGAGACCCAGTACTTC.

CDR3 bases: TGCGCCAGCAGCCAAGAAAGGACTAGCGGTTACGAGCAGTACTTC. This translates into CASSQERTSGYEQYF. V is TRBV4-1 and J is TRBJ2-7, with 10 positions matching TRBD2. V was pared by 0 bases and J by 4 bases, with 3 bases of the junction left unmatched. This CDR3 spans 15 amino acids. Germline CDR1 and CDR2: MGHRA and YSYEKL.

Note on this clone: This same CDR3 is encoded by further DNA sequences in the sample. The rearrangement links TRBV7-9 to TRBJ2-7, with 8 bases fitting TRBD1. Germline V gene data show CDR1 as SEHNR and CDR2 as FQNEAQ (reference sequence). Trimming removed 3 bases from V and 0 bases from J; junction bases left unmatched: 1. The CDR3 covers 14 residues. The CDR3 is CASSFGQGSYEQYF. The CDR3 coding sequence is TGTGCCAGCAGCTTCGGACAGGGCTCCTACGAGCAGTACTTC.

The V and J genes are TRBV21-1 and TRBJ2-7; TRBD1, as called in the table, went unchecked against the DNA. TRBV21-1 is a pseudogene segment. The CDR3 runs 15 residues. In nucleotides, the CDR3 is TGTGCCAGCAGCAGGCTGTGGGCCGAACGCTACGAGCAGTACTTC. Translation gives CASSRLWAERYEQYF.